The present TCR beta chain was sequenced within a study of shared clonotypes between healthy human individuals. Study background: The people who gave samples were a couple of women and three men aged 18 to 49.

General study points: Donor scarcity curtailed the genetic and exposure-history diversity represented herein.

An assay was performed, and its level was deep. Several immunoSEQ plates received, in even portions, the genomic DNA of each subset. Using immunoSEQ multiplex PCR, the repertoire was profiled, and TCRdb retains in-frame clones only, with some absent. The sample carries 450,000 to 500,000 clones, around four fifths recorded once. Germline V lookup: CDR1 SGHNT, CDR2 YYREEE (reference sequence). The CDR3 contains 13 residues. Deletions cut 1 base from V and 6 bases from J, with 11 bases between. About this clone itself: As yet, its antigen is unknown.

The source of this sequence is a woman aged 40 to 50 in good health. Some clones in this sample may be carry-over from other donors' samples. Sequenced material: PBMCs. The chain has TRBV5-4 and TRBJ2-7, with unresolved D. CDR3 bases: TGTGCCAGCAGCTTGTCAGGTAATCTCGAGCAGTACTTC. Translation: CASSLSGNLEQYF.